This T cell receptor (beta chain) came from a study of CD8 T cells in ankylosing spondylitis. Study-wide findings and caveats: Clones linked to disease were reported to show significant enrichment in matched ankylosing spondylitis synovial fluid. A TCR beta motif made of fewer than ten highly homologous variants seemed typical of ankylosing spondylitis blood.

Remarks on this clonotype: What it recognizes is unknown.

The CDR3 sequence is 18 residues long. Germline CDR1 reads MNHEY; CDR2 reads SVGEGT. J gave up 4 bases and V 5 bases, and 12 bases lay outside the gene matches. For TCR beta, libraries came from quantitative 5'-RACE with molecular barcodes. One entry per CDR3 protein, called by TCRdb with MiXCR from the 5' RACE reads. The repertoire includes 150,000 or so distinct CDR3 sequences, under 35% of them detected once, and about 5.5% sits in the top ten. The sequenced sample was synovial fluid, either unsorted or a sorted T cell fraction (not recorded which). The TCR comes from a male donor with ankylosing spondylitis. The V and J genes are TRBV6-2 or TRBV6-3 and TRBJ2-3; TRBD2 agrees at 13 bases. The CDR3 loop reads CASSDGTSGTLASDTQYF. CDR3 nucleotides: TGTGCCAGCAGTGACGGGACTAGCGGGACACTTGCTTCAGATACGCAGTATTTT.